A selection of T cell receptor beta chains follows, all from one sample in a study of Tregs in tolerant kidney transplant recipients. Here immunoSEQ multiplex PCR was the method, and the copy in TCRdb shows in-frame clones only, minus some. The data hold some 240,000 clones, with about 86% observed a single time. The sequencing sample was made of CD4+ T cells from blood. All receptors come from a human donor in good health. The CDR3 runs from the conserved cysteine through the conserved F or W. D genes are given only for firm matches. Size values are once, few and many counts, or a class for expanded clones, and some rows have none.

clone_size j_call v_call d_call cdr3_aa cdr3_nt
once TRBJ2-3 TRBV25-1 . CASSEEGLRNTQYF TGTGCCAGCAGTGAAGAGGGACTTAGGAATACGCAGTATTTT
. TRBJ1-1 TRBV15 TRBD1 CATSREGQLNTEAFF TGTGCCACCAGCAGAGAGGGACAGCTGAACACTGAAGCTTTCTTT
. TRBJ1-6 TRBV2 . CASTAGNNSPLHF TGTGCCAGCACGGCAGGGAACAATTCACCCCTCCACTTT
. TRBJ2-6 TRBV29-1 . CSVAGETYDFSGANVLTF TGCAGCGTGGCCGGAGAAACATATGACTTCTCTGGGGCCAACGTCCTGACTTTC
few TRBJ1-1 TRBV5-1 . CASSLEGLNTEAFF TGCGCCAGCAGCTTGGAGGGTCTGAACACTGAAGCTTTCTTT
. TRBJ2-1 TRBV5-8 TRBD2 CASNPLGLALNEQFF TGTGCCAGCAACCCCCTGGGACTAGCTTTAAATGAGCAGTTCTTC
. TRBJ2-7 TRBV9 TRBD1 CASSVGDSSYEQYF TGTGCCAGCAGCGTAGGGGACAGTAGTTACGAGCAGTACTTC
. TRBJ1-1 TRBV29-1 TRBD1 CSAQDRGSEAFF TGCAGCGCCCAGGACAGGGGGTCTGAAGCTTTCTTT
. TRBJ2-3 TRBV2 TRBD2 CASSGASGSDTQYF TGTGCCAGCAGTGGGGCTAGCGGTTCAGATACGCAGTATTTT
. TRBJ2-5 TRBV6-5 TRBD1 CATLTGGRETQYF TGTGCCACCTTGACAGGGGGCAGGGAGACCCAGTACTTC
. TRBJ2-5 TRBV15 . CATSMWGETQYF TGTGCCACCAGCATGTGGGGGGAGACCCAGTACTTC
once TRBJ2-4 TRBV20-1 . CSAREARYQYF TGCAGTGCTAGAGAGGCCCGCTATCAGTACTTC
. TRBJ2-5 TRBV6-6 . CASTLGDQETQYF TGTGCCAGCACACTAGGGGATCAAGAGACCCAGTACTTC
. TRBJ2-5 TRBV19 . CASRAVAREETQYF TGTGCCAGTAGGGCAGTGGCTAGGGAAGAGACCCAGTACTTC
. TRBJ2-1 TRBV10-1 TRBD2 CASSQTRTRSSYNEQFF TGCGCCAGCAGTCAAACTCGGACTAGAAGCTCCTACAATGAGCAGTTCTTC
. TRBJ2-7 TRBV6-5 . CASSDVKSSYEQYF TGTGCCAGCAGTGACGTTAAGAGCTCCTACGAGCAGTACTTC
. TRBJ1-3 TRBV4-1 . CASSQDARVGNTIYF TGCGCCAGCAGCCAAGATGCCAGGGTTGGAAACACCATATATTTT
. TRBJ2-1 TRBV21-1 . CASSKGTGTDNEQFF TGTGCCAGCAGCAAAGGGACAGGGACGGACAATGAGCAGTTCTTC
. TRBJ1-5 TRBV19 . CASSTLYAQPQHF TGTGCCAGTAGCACCCTTTACGCTCAGCCCCAGCATTTT
. TRBJ2-1 TRBV30 . CAWSEVRHEQFF TGTGCCTGGAGTGAGGTCCGACATGAGCAGTTCTTC
. TRBJ2-2 TRBV9 TRBD2 CATSLGGTSGGELFF TGTGCCACCTCCCTGGGGGGGACTAGCGGCGGGGAGCTGTTTTTT
few TRBJ2-7 TRBV2 . CASSGPASSYEQYF TGTGCCAGCAGTGGGCCAGCGAGCTCCTACGAGCAGTACTTC
. TRBJ2-7 TRBV5-5 TRBD2 CASSLAIGRVRYEQYF TGTGCCAGCAGCTTGGCCATAGGGAGGGTTCGCTACGAGCAGTACTTC
. TRBJ1-4 TRBV7-6 . CASSLTGGLTGEKLFF TGTGCCAGCAGCTTAACCGGGGGTCTGACGGGTGAAAAACTGTTTTTT
. TRBJ1-5 TRBV15 . CATSRGTVGSPQHF TGTGCCACCAGCAGGGGGACTGTAGGATCGCCCCAGCATTTT
few TRBJ2-1 TRBV6-1 TRBD1 CASRKDRSPNNEQFF TGTGCCAGCAGAAAGGACAGGAGCCCGAACAATGAGCAGTTCTTC
. TRBJ2-3 TRBV5-6 . CASSLTGEDTQYF TGTGCCAGCAGCTTAACGGGGGAAGATACGCAGTATTTT